One sample yielded the 13 T cell receptor beta chains listed below, sequenced in a study of cytomegalovirus exposure and HLA in healthy donors. Libraries were prepared by immunoSEQ multiplex PCR; TCRdb keeps only in-frame clonotypes and omits some of them. The data show around 120,000 clones, 70% to 90% seen once. Material: PBMCs. These receptors were collected from a man aged 18 to 30 in good health and CMV-seronegative.

J is TRBJ1-2 and V is TRBV2; 7 nucleotides align to TRBD1. CDR3 length: 16 amino acids. The ends lost 6 bases at V and 4 bases at J; junction bases unmatched: 14. Germline CDR1 SNHLY, CDR2 FYNNEI. In nucleotides, the CDR3 is TGTGCCAGCAGCGACCCCTATGGGACAGCGATCTATGGCTACACCTTC. Residues: CASSDPYGTAIYGYTF.

This clone was recorded once. The V call is TRBV7-8, the J call TRBJ2-7; weak D call: TRBD1 (5 bases). The V gene's germline CDR1 is SGHVS and CDR2 FQNEAQ. V dropped 1 base and J dropped 2 bases, with 18 bases sitting between them. This CDR3 is 17 amino acids long. The CDR3 sequence: CASSLDRGSSYPYEQYF. The DNA of the CDR3 is TGTGCCAGCAGCTTAGATAGGGGCAGCTCCTACCCCTACGAGCAGTACTTC.

This rearrangement joins TRBV6-5 to TRBJ1-5; D is unresolved. CDR3 length equals 14 residues. The V end was cut by 5 bases, the J end by 1 base, with 9 bases between. CDR1 MNHEY and CDR2 SVGAGI come from the germline V gene. In nucleotides, the CDR3 is TGTGCCAGCAGTATCGAGGCCAGCAATCAGCCCCAGCATTTT. As protein: CASSIEASNQPQHF.

This chain connects TRBV20-1 to TRBJ2-1, with 11 bases identical to TRBD2. The CDR3 contains 11 residues. V lost 2 bases and J lost 13; bases outside the gene matches: 1. CDR1 and CDR2 (germline): DFQATT, SNEGSKA (reference sequence). In DNA form, the CDR3 reads TGCAGTGCTAGACTAGCGGGGGGCCAGTTCTTC. Its translation is CSARLAGGQFF.

The rearrangement links TRBV9 to TRBJ2-5, with D possibly TRBD2 on 5 matching bases. CDR1 and CDR2 (germline): SGDLS, YYNGEE. Trimming stripped 2 bases from V and 5 bases from J, with 13 bases between. This CDR3 is built from 14 residues. In DNA form, the CDR3 reads TGTGCCAGCAGCGTCTCGGGGTTGCGGGAGACCCAGTACTTC. Translation gives CASSVSGLRETQYF.

This chain links TRBV30 with TRBJ2-5, with TRBD1 as a possible D gene (5 bases). Germline V gene lookup returns CDR1 GTSNPN and CDR2 SVGIG (reference sequence). Trimming shortened V by 3 bases and J by 5 bases, and 13 bases separated the two germline ends. The CDR3 has 13 amino acids. CDR3 sequence reads: CAWSGRVRETQYF. The CDR3 bases are TGTGCCTGGAGCGGCAGGGTGAGGGAGACCCAGTACTTC.

This clone has a handful of counts. The genes are TRBV4-1 and TRBJ1-6; D may be TRBD1 (6 bases). Germline lookup yields CDR1 MGHRA and CDR2 YSYEKL. The germline V and J ends were trimmed by 6 bases and 2 bases, with 11 bases remaining between them. The CDR3 loop spans 15 amino acids. In nucleotides, the CDR3 is TGCGCCAGCAGTACTACAGGGACCTATAATTCACCCCTCCACTTT. Protein sequence: CASSTTGTYNSPLHF.

The CDR3 sequence is CASSQDSRVSYNEQFF. The CDR3 DNA reads TGCGCCAGCAGCCAAGATAGTCGCGTTTCCTACAATGAGCAGTTCTTC. The gene calls are TRBV4-3 and TRBJ2-1, with unresolved D. The CDR3 has 16 residues. The germline V and J ends were trimmed by 0 bases and 1 base, with 10 bases remaining between them. Germline loops: CDR1 LGHNA, CDR2 YSLEER.

This chain links TRBV2 with TRBJ1-4, with TRBD1 as a possible D gene (6 bases). The CDR3 extends over 14 amino acids. Germline lookup yields CDR1 SNHLY and CDR2 FYNNEI. V lost 7 bases and J lost 11, with 20 bases in between. CDR3 sequence: CASNIGTTLEKLFF. For the CDR3, the DNA is TGTGCCAGCAACATTGGGACAACCTTGGAGAAACTGTTTTTT.

CDR3 bases: TGTGCCAGCAGCTTAGCGGAAGGAGGAGTCCATTGGGGCTACACCTTC. This translates into CASSLAEGGVHWGYTF. The chain joins TRBV7-2 to TRBJ1-2; D is uncertain. The CDR3 runs to 16 residues. The germline V gene encodes CDR1 SGHTA and CDR2 FQGNSA. V shed 0 bases and J shed 8 bases, with 19 bases lying between them.

V is TRBV7-9 and J is TRBJ2-7; D is perhaps TRBD1 (6 bases). Germline V gives CDR1 SEHNR, CDR2 FQNEAQ (reference sequence). The CDR3 loop spans 12 amino acids. Deletions cut 1 base from V and 5 bases from J, with 6 bases between. The CDR3 coding sequence is TGTGCCAGCAGCTTAGAGGGGGACGAGCAGTACTTC. It specifies CASSLEGDEQYF.

The J gene is TRBJ1-1, the V gene TRBV27; a weak D match, TRBD1 (6 bases). Deletions cut 2 bases from V and 4 bases from J, with 14 bases between. CDR1 is MNHEY, CDR2 SMNVEV, per germline (reference sequence). The CDR3 consists of 15 residues. The DNA of the CDR3 is TGTGCCAGCAGTTTAGTTGGGGACATGGGCACTGAAGCTTTCTTT. It specifies CASSLVGDMGTEAFF.

This rearrangement joins TRBV6-1 to TRBJ2-3, with D possibly matching TRBD1 (5 bases). There are 16 residues in the CDR3. Germline CDR1 and CDR2: MNHNS and SASEGT. The V and J ends lost 3 bases and 0 bases respectively, with 13 bases between them. The CDR3 DNA reads as TGTGCCAGCAGTGATTCCAGGGTGGGTAGCACAGATACGCAGTATTTT. Translating gives CASSDSRVGSTDTQYF.